These 20 T cell receptor beta chains were sequenced from one sample in a study of neurological immune-mediated disorders. TCRdb reprocessed the 5' RACE reads via MiXCR and lists one record per CDR3 protein. Here the sample spans tens of thousands of distinct CDR3 sequences, about 23% being singletons. The specimen was PBMCs. These receptors were obtained from a woman in her 70s in good health.

This clonotype appeared many times. CDR3 sequence (DNA): TGCAGCGTTCGCCTCCAGGGGGTCAGGGGGGAAGAGCAGTACTTC. Translating it yields CSVRLQGVRGEEQYF. The V call is TRBV29-1, the J call TRBJ2-7; tentatively, D is TRBD1 (7 bases). V was clipped by 5 bases and J by 7 bases, with 24 bases between them. The CDR3 has 15 amino acids. From germline, CDR1 is SQVTM and CDR2 ANQGSEA.

This clonotype appeared many times. The chain combines TRBV7-9 with TRBJ1-5; D unclear. The V end lost 1 base, the J end lost 2 bases, and 3 bases lay between the germline ends. CDR1 and CDR2 from the germline V gene are SEHNR and FQNEAQ (reference sequence). The CDR3 runs 13 residues. The CDR3 region is CASSLVGNQPQHF. CDR3 in DNA: TGTGCCAGCAGCTTAGTCGGCAATCAGCCCCAGCATTTT.

This clonotype was counted many times. This CDR3 is CASSGSGQDTQYF. CDR3 in DNA: TGTGCCAGCAGCGGTAGCGGGCAAGATACGCAGTATTTT. The chain recombines TRBV9 with TRBJ2-3; 7 bases are a match to TRBD2. CDR1 is SGDLS and CDR2 is YYNGEE in the germline V gene. V shed 3 bases, J shed 5 bases, and the junction held 3 bases outside the gene matches. CDR3 length: 13 amino acids.

The rearrangement links TRBV6-6 to TRBJ2-6; D possibly uses TRBD1 or TRBD2 (5 bases each). V dropped 3 bases and J dropped 1 base, with 7 bases sitting between them. The V gene's germline CDR1 is MNHNY and CDR2 SVGAGI (reference sequence). There are 15 residues in the CDR3. The CDR3, as DNA: TGTGCCAGCAGTTATGAGGGGTCTGGGGCCAACGTCCTGACTTTC. Translation: CASSYEGSGANVLTF.

The genes are TRBV5-5 and TRBJ2-7, with 13 bases lining up with TRBD2. The CDR3 runs 17 residues. The V segment lost 0 bases and the J segment 2 bases; nucleotides outside the gene matches: 5. In germline, CDR1 is SGHKS, CDR2 YYEKEE (reference sequence). The CDR3 DNA reads as TGTGCCAGCAGCTTGGGGACTAGCGGGGGTGAGCCCTACGAGCAGTACTTC. It is translated as CASSLGTSGGEPYEQYF. Drawing the rest from reference TRBV5-5 and TRBJ2-7, the complete variable domain is DAGVTQSPTHLIKTRGQQVTLRCSPISGHKSVSWYQQVLGQGPQFIFQYYEKEERGRGNFPDRFSARQFPNYSSELNVNALLLGDSALYLCASSLGTSGGEPYEQYFGPGTRLTVT.

Notes on this clonotype: Germline is not matched at one junction end, which may reflect a read error. The chain joins TRBV15 to TRBJ2-1, with 14 positions matching TRBD2. CDR1 and CDR2 (germline): LNHNV, YYDKDF (reference sequence). CDR3 length equals 16 residues. The CDR3 nucleotides are TGTGCCGCCAGCAGAGACCGGACTAGCGGGAGGAATGAGCAGTTCTTC. Residues: CAASRDRTSGRNEQFF.

This clonotype is medium-sized in the sample. This chain connects TRBV20-1 to TRBJ1-4, with unresolved D. The length of the CDR3 is 15 residues. The V gene lost 0 bases and the J gene lost 3 bases, with 11 bases spanning the gap. Germline V gene data show CDR1 as DFQATT and CDR2 as SNEGSKA (reference sequence). The CDR3 is CSARDLEASNEKLFF. The CDR3 nucleotides are TGCAGTGCTAGAGATCTGGAGGCATCTAATGAAAAACTGTTTTTT.

This clonotype has a count of ten or more. The CDR3: CASSLPGQSSYNEQFF. As DNA, the CDR3 is TGTGCCAGCAGCCTACCGGGACAGAGCTCCTACAATGAGCAGTTCTTC. The chain recombines TRBV3-1 with TRBJ2-1; the match to TRBD1 covers 7 bases. After removal of 4 bases from V and 0 bases from J, the junction contained 6 bases not matched to a gene. Germline CDR1 and CDR2: LGHDT and YNNKEL (reference sequence). The CDR3 loop spans 16 amino acids.

This clonotype was picked up many times. The chain uses TRBV18 and TRBJ2-3; no firm D call. V dropped 4 bases and J dropped 9 bases, with 14 bases sitting between them. CDR1 is KGHSH, CDR2 LQKENI, per germline. CDR3 size: 13 residues. This CDR3 is CASSLELRRTQYF. CDR3 DNA sequence: TGTGCCAGCTCACTGGAGCTCAGGCGCACGCAGTATTTT.

Many counts were recorded for this clonotype. The chain uses TRBV3-1 and TRBJ2-5; 7 positions match TRBD1. This CDR3 comprises 16 residues. The ends lost 4 bases at V and 4 bases at J; junction bases unmatched: 12. The germline V gene has CDR1 LGHDT and CDR2 YNNKEL (reference sequence). Here the CDR3 DNA reads TGTGCCAGCAGCCCCCTCGATAACAGGGGACGAGAGACCCAGTACTTC. Its translation is CASSPLDNRGRETQYF.

The sample holds many counts of this clonotype. The chain links TRBV5-1 to TRBJ2-1, with unresolved D. V was shortened by 5 bases and J by 5 bases, with 11 bases between the two germline ends. The germline V gene has CDR1 SGHRS and CDR2 YFSETQ. The CDR3 sequence is 13 residues long. CDR3 DNA sequence: TGCGCCAGCAGTGGAGACCCCCACAATGAGCAGTTCTTC. Encoded protein: CASSGDPHNEQFF.

The CDR3 sequence: CASSLGPGLLSSSYNSPLHF. CDR3 nucleotides: TGTGCCAGCAGTTTGGGACCGGGACTCCTGTCGAGCTCCTATAATTCACCCCTCCACTTT. The V call is TRBV12-3 or TRBV12-4, the J call TRBJ1-6; weak D call: TRBD1 (5 bases). The V gene lost 3 bases and the J gene lost 0 bases, with 21 bases spanning the gap. This CDR3 comprises 20 residues.

This chain joins TRBV6-6 and TRBJ2-1; 9 nucleotides match TRBD1. The DNA end is more similar to TRBJ2-7, so the J call may be wrong. The germline V gene has CDR1 MNHNY and CDR2 SVGAGI (reference sequence). The length of the CDR3 is 15 residues. The chain's CDR3 is CASILITGTGYEQYF. CDR3 DNA sequence: TGTGCCAGCATCTTAATAACCGGGACAGGGTACGAGCAGTACTTC.

Many counts were recorded for this clonotype. This chain links TRBV3-1 with TRBJ2-1; TRBD2 agrees at 8 bases. The CDR3 runs to 15 residues. Germline V gives CDR1 LGHDT, CDR2 YNNKEL (reference sequence). Trimming at V came to 4 bases and at J to 0 bases, leaving 2 bases not matched to a gene. The CDR3 region has the DNA TGTGCCAGCAGCCTCAGCGGGGGCTCCTACAATGAGCAGTTCTTC. Its translation: CASSLSGGSYNEQFF.

This clonotype was recorded many times. The chain is built from TRBV5-1 and TRBJ2-7, with 10 bases matching TRBD1. The CDR3 sequence is 14 residues long. Unmatched junction bases numbered 4, after V lost 3 bases and J lost 4 bases. Germline V gene lookup returns CDR1 SGHRS and CDR2 YFSETQ. The CDR3 DNA reads as TGCGCCAGCAGCTGGGGGACAGGGGAGTACGAGCAGTACTTC. The encoded protein is CASSWGTGEYEQYF.

On this clonotype: At one end, the junction sequence differs from germline, possibly due to a read error. The chain uses TRBV20-1 and TRBJ2-7; D is perhaps TRBD2 (6 bases). Germline CDR1 and CDR2: DFQATT and SNEGSKA (reference sequence). The CDR3 is 15 residues long. The CDR3 is CSAADDGLPTYEKYF. For the CDR3, the DNA is TGCAGTGCTGCGGACGATGGACTACCCACCTACGAGAAGTATTTC.

The sample holds a few counts of this clonotype. This chain links TRBV13 with TRBJ1-2; TRBD1 is a possible D gene (5 bases). This CDR3 comprises 15 residues. Germline V gene lookup returns CDR1 PRHDT and CDR2 FYEKMQ (reference sequence). Trimming removed 4 bases at V and 3 bases at J, with 15 bases between. CDR3 protein: CASSSPTEGHYGYTF. DNA for the CDR3: TGTGCCAGCAGCTCGCCAACTGAGGGACACTATGGCTACACCTTC.

This clonotype was recorded at least ten times. V and J are TRBV20-1 and TRBJ2-5, with 7 positions matching TRBD2. V shed 0 bases and J 4 bases; nucleotides not matched to a gene: 11. This CDR3 comprises 16 residues. Germline V gene sequence: CDR1 DFQATT, CDR2 SNEGSKA (reference sequence). The chain's CDR3 is CSARDLSGLPPETQYF. CDR3 DNA sequence: TGCAGTGCTAGAGATCTCTCGGGACTACCACCAGAGACCCAGTACTTC.

This clonotype came up many times. V gene TRBV5-6 combines with J gene TRBJ2-1; TRBD2 matches 7 bases. Unmatched junction bases numbered 10, after V lost 0 bases and J lost 10 bases. The length of the CDR3 is 15 residues. CDR1 is SGHDT and CDR2 is YYEEEE in the germline V gene. This chain's CDR3 is CASSLVSGSYREQFF. The DNA for the CDR3 is TGTGCCAGCAGCTTGGTTAGCGGGTCGTACAGGGAGCAGTTCTTC.

There are many counts of this clonotype. J is TRBJ2-1 and V is TRBV7-7; 14 positions agree with TRBD2. The germline CDR1 and CDR2 sequences are SSHAT and FNYEAQ (reference sequence). This CDR3 contains 15 residues. V gave up 5 bases and J gave up 8 bases; unmatched junction bases: 5. Here the CDR3 DNA reads TGTGCCAGCAGCCCGGGACTAGCGGGAGTTTATGAGCAGTTCTTC. Encoded protein: CASSPGLAGVYEQFF.